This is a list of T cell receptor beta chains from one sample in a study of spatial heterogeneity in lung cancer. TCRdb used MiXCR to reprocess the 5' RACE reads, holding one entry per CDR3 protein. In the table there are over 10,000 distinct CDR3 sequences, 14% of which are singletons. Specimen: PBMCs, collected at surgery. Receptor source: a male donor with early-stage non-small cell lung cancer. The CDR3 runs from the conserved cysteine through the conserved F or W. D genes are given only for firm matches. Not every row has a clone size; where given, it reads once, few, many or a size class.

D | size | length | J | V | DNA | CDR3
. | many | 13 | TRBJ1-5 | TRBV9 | TGTGCCAGCAGCGTAGAGGGGGATCAGCCCCAGCATTTT | CASSVEGDQPQHF
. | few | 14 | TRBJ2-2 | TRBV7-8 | TGTGCCAGCAGCCCTGCAGGGCGCGCCGGGGAGCTGTTTTTT | CASSPAGRAGELFF
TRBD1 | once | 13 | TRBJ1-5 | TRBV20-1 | TGCAGTGCACGACAGGGAGGCAATCAGCCCCAGCATTTT | CSARQGGNQPQHF
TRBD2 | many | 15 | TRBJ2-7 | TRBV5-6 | TGTGCCAGCAGCTTCAGGTTTGCGGGGGGTGCCGAGCAGTACTTC | CASSFRFAGGAEQYF
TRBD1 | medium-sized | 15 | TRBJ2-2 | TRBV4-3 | TGCGCCAGCAGCCAAGGGACAGGGCGCCCCGGGGAGCTGTTTTTT | CASSQGTGRPGELFF
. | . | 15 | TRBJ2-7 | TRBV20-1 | TGCAGTGCCGCGATACCGGGCCCTCTAACCTACGAGCAGTACTTC | CSAAIPGPLTYEQYF
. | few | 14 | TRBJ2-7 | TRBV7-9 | TGTGCCAGCAGCTTAGGCGGGGACTTACACGAGCAGTACTTC | CASSLGGDLHEQYF
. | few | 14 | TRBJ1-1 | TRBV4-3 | TGCGCCAGCAGCCAAGCCCTCCGAGGGACTGAAGCTTTCTTT | CASSQALRGTEAFF
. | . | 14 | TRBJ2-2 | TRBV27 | TGTGCCAGCAGTTCCAGGGGGGCGGCCGGGGAGCTGTTTTTT | CASSSRGAAGELFF
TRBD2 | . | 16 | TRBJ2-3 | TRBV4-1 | TGCGCCAGCAGCCCCAGGGTAGCGGGTAGCACAGATACGCAGTATTTT | CASSPRVAGSTDTQYF
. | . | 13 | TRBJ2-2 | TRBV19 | TGTGCCAGTAGTGGGGGAAATACCCGGGAGCTGTTTTTT | CASSGGNTRELFF
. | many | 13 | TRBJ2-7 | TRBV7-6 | TGTGCCAGCAGCTTGCCCGGCTCCTACGAGCAGTACTTC | CASSLPGSYEQYF
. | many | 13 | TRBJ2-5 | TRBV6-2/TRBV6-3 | TGTGCCAGCAGTTACGGCAGTACGGAGACCCAGTACTTC | CASSYGSTETQYF
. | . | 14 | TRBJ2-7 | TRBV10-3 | TGTGCCATCAAGCCCGTCACAGGAACCGGCGAGCAGTACTTC | CAIKPVTGTGEQYF
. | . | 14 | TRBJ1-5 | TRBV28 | TGTGCCAGCAGTTGGGGACAAATCAATCAGCCCCAGCATTTT | CASSWGQINQPQHF
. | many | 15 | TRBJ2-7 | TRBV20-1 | TGCAGTGCCATCAAAGTGGGACCAACCTCGGGCGAGCAGTACTTC | CSAIKVGPTSGEQYF
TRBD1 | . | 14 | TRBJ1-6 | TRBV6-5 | TGTGCCAGCAGGGAGGGACAGGGAAGTTCACCCCTCCACTTT | CASREGQGSSPLHF
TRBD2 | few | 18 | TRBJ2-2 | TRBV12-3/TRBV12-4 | TGTGCCAGCAGTTCCTTTTTCGGACTAGCGGGGAACACCGGGGAGCTGTTTTTT | CASSSFFGLAGNTGELFF
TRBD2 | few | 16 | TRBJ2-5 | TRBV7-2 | TGTGCCAGCAGCCACTCCGGGCGGGGGAGCCAAGAGACCCAGTACTTC | CASSHSGRGSQETQYF
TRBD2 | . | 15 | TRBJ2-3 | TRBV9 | TGTGCCAGCAGCGCTAGCGGCCGCGGCGCAGATACGCAGTATTTT | CASSASGRGADTQYF
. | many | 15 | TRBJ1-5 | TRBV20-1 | TGCAGTGCTGTGGGGGGTTCGGGGCGAAATCAGCCCCAGCATTTT | CSAVGGSGRNQPQHF
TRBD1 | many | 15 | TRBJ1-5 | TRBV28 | TGTGCCAGCAAAGGACAGGAGTATAGCAATCAGCCCCAGCATTTT | CASKGQEYSNQPQHF
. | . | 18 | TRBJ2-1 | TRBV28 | TGTGCCAGCAGTTTCCCTCAACTGGAGACAGGCTCCTACAATGAGCAGTTCTTC | CASSFPQLETGSYNEQFF
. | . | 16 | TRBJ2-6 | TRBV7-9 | TGTGCCAGCAGGTCCACCCGATTCTCTGGGGCCAACGTCCTGACTTTC | CASRSTRFSGANVLTF
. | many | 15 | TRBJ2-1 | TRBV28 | TGTGCCAGCACCCTGATGGGGCGCTCCTACAATGAGCAGTTCTTC | CASTLMGRSYNEQFF
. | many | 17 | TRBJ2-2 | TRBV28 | TGTGCCAGCAGTGCCCCGGCGGGGCGGCGGGACACCGGGGAGCTGTTTTTT | CASSAPAGRRDTGELFF
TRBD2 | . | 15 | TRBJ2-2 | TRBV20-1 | TGCAGTGCTAGGTCCGCGGGGGGGACCACCGGGGAGCTGTTTTTT | CSARSAGGTTGELFF
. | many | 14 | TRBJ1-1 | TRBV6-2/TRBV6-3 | TGTGCCAGCACCCTTAGGACCGCGAGCACTGAAGCTTTCTTT | CASTLRTASTEAFF
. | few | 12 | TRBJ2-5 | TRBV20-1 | TGCAGTGCCGACAGCGACCAAGAGACCCAGTACTTC | CSADSDQETQYF
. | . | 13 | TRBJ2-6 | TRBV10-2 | TGCGCCAGCAGGGACGGTGGGACCAACGTCCTGACTTTC | CASRDGGTNVLTF
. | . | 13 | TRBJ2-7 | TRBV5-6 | TGTGCCAGCAGCTTGGGGCAGTCCCACGAGCAGTACTTC | CASSLGQSHEQYF
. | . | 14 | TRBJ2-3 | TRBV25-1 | TGTGCCAGCAGGGATCGATTTAGCACAGATACGCAGTATTTT | CASRDRFSTDTQYF
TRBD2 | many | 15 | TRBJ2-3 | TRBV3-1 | TGTGCCAGCAGCCCGACTAGCGGTGGCACAGATACGCAGTATTTT | CASSPTSGGTDTQYF
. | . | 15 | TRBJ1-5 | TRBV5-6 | TGTGCCAGCAGCCCACGGGACATTGACAATCAGCCCCAGCATTTT | CASSPRDIDNQPQHF
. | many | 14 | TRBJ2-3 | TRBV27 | TGTGCCAGCAACCCTCTGGACAGCACAGATACGCAGTATTTT | CASNPLDSTDTQYF
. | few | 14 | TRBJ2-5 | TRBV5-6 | TGTGCCAGCAGCTTGGTTAGTAGCCAAGAGACCCAGTACTTC | CASSLVSSQETQYF
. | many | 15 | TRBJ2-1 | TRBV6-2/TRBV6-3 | TGTGCCAGCAGCCTCCGGGGTAGCGGTTACAATGAGCAGTTCTTC | CASSLRGSGYNEQFF
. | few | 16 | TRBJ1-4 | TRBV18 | TGTGCCAGCTCATCCCCAACGGGGTCAACTAATGAAAAACTGTTTTTT | CASSSPTGSTNEKLFF
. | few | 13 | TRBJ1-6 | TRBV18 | TGTGCCAGCTCACCGGAGGTCAATTCACCCCTCCACTTT | CASSPEVNSPLHF
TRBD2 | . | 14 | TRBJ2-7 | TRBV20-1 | TGCAGTGCCCGCCAGTCTAGCGGGATGTACGAGCAGTACTTC | CSARQSSGMYEQYF
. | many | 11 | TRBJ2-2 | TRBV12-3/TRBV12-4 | TGTGCCAGCCAAGGGACCGGGGAGCTGTTTTTT | CASQGTGELFF
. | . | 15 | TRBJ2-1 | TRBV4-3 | TGCGCCAGCAGCCAACGCAGGGTTTCCTACAATGAGCAGTTCTTC | CASSQRRVSYNEQFF
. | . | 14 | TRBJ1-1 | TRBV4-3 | TGCGCCAGCAGCCAAGTTAACGGAAACACTGAAGCTTTCTTT | CASSQVNGNTEAFF
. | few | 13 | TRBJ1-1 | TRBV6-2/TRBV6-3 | TGTGCCAGCAGAGACGACAGTAACACTGAAGCTTTCTTT | CASRDDSNTEAFF
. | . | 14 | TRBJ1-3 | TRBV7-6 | TGTGCCAGCAGCGACCGGGGTCTGGGAGACACCATATATTTT | CASSDRGLGDTIYF